The T cell receptor beta chain under discussion was sequenced for a study of glioma-infiltrating T cells. Study-level results: Above-expected tissue-blood divergence occurred in all gliomas, most in low-grade ones.

Germline CDR1 MNHEY, CDR2 SMNVEV (reference sequence). V lost 4 bases to trimming and J lost 6 bases; unmatched junction nucleotides: 6. The CDR3 loop spans 15 amino acids. TCR alpha and beta CDR3 regions were amplified from RNA using iRepertoire nested multiplex PCR. In TCRdb, the multiplex PCR reads were re-called with MiXCR into one record per CDR3 protein. The table has about 140,000 distinct CDR3 sequences, about two fifths seen once. Worth noting for this clonotype: Its cognate antigen is unknown.

V gene TRBV27 combines with J gene TRBJ2-2, with 9 positions matching TRBD1. The TCR was taken from a human donor with low-grade glioma or glioblastoma, undergoing nonglioma brain surgery, or in good health (not recorded which). The sequenced sample consisted of glioma tissue, nonneoplastic brain tissue, or PBMCs (not recorded which). The CDR3: CASSYRTGVPGELFF. The CDR3 DNA is TGTGCCAGCAGTTATAGGACAGGGGTTCCCGGGGAGCTGTTTTTT.